This passage covers 27 T cell receptor beta chains from one sample sequenced in a study of vaccination effects on CD4 cells after COVID-19. These receptors are not linked to any known antigen. Using viral peptide pools, the ViraFEST assay grew out antigen-specific CD4+ T cells prior to sequencing. It was after approximately 11 days of culture that CD4+ T cells were isolated. The healthy vaccine recipients, who had no prior SARS-CoV-2 infection, showed negative nucleocapsid antibodies. This table comes from immunoSEQ multiplex PCR, and its TCRdb copy is limited to in-frame clones, with some not included. The sample has around 25,000 clones, around 70% seen once; the top ten hold roughly a tenth. Sequencing used CD4+ T cells from PBMCs cultured with SARS-CoV-2 spike peptides, obtained before COVID-19 vaccination. These receptors were taken from a human donor who received a COVID-19 vaccine.

This clone occurred a few times. V gene TRBV5-4 combines with J gene TRBJ2-2, with TRBD2 matching over 16 bases. Germline lookup yields CDR1 SGHNT and CDR2 YYREEE (reference sequence). J gave up 8 bases and V 4 bases, and 11 bases lay outside the gene matches. The CDR3 is 18 residues long. The CDR3 DNA is TGTGCCAGCAGCGGACCGGGACTAGCGGGAGGGCCGCCTGGGGAGCTGTTTTTT. Protein: CASSGPGLAGGPPGELFF. Looking up the rest from reference TRBV5-4 and TRBJ2-2 gives the full variable domain: ETGVTQSPTHLIKTRGQQVTLRCSSQSGHNTVSWYQQALGQGPQFIFQYYREEENGRGNFPPRFSGLQFPNYSSELNVNALELDDSALYLCASSGPGLAGGPPGELFFGEGSRLTVL.

The rearrangement joins TRBV6-5 to TRBJ2-4; TRBD2 is a possible D gene (6 bases). The CDR3 extends over 14 amino acids. Germline V gene lookup returns CDR1 MNHEY and CDR2 SVGAGI. The germline V and J ends were trimmed by 5 bases and 7 bases, with 15 bases remaining between them. CDR3 region: CASSQTGELNIQYF. For the CDR3, the DNA is TGTGCCAGCAGTCAAACGGGGGAGTTGAACATTCAGTACTTC.

Only one count was recorded for this clone. The rearrangement joins TRBV11-2 to TRBJ1-3; D gene uncertain. V lost 2 bases and J lost 0, with 8 bases in between. CDR3 length: 15 amino acids. Per the germline V gene, CDR1 is SGHAT and CDR2 is FQNNGV. The CDR3, as DNA: TGTGCCAGCAGCTTATCGACAAGCTCTGGAAACACCATATATTTT. Protein product: CASSLSTSSGNTIYF.

The chain uses TRBV4-1 and TRBJ1-3; 8 nucleotides line up with TRBD1. The junction had 11 bases not matched to a gene; V was cut back by 4 bases and J by 0 bases. Per germline, CDR1 MGHRA and CDR2 YSYEKL. This CDR3 comprises 18 residues. The CDR3 DNA follows: TGCGCCAGCAGCCCTGAGGGGACAGGAGAAAGCTCTGGAAACACCATATATTTT. It yields the protein CASSPEGTGESSGNTIYF.

This chain connects TRBV19 to TRBJ2-3, with D hard to call. The CDR3 consists of 16 residues. V was shortened by 3 bases and J by 1 base, with 14 bases between the two germline ends. Germline V lookup: CDR1 LNHDA, CDR2 SQIVND (reference sequence). This CDR3 reads CASSMSWQPGTDTQYF. CDR3 DNA sequence: TGTGCCAGTAGTATGAGTTGGCAACCAGGCACAGATACGCAGTATTTT.

This chain joins TRBV6-5 and TRBJ1-2; D gene ambiguous. This CDR3 is 14 amino acids long. Deletions cut 6 bases from V and 4 bases from J, with 15 bases between. Per germline, CDR1 MNHEY and CDR2 SVGAGI. The CDR3 sequence: CASRRTLTGYGYTF. DNA for the CDR3: TGTGCCAGCAGACGTACACTGACTGGCTATGGCTACACCTTC.

CDR3 sequence (DNA): TGTGCCAGTAGCCGGACAGGGCGCTCTGGAAACACCATATATTTT. Protein product: CASSRTGRSGNTIYF. The rearrangement uses TRBV19 and TRBJ1-3, with 8 bases matching TRBD1. The trim removed 6 bases at V and 0 bases at J, leaving 4 bases unmatched. CDR1 LNHDA and CDR2 SQIVND come from the germline V gene (reference sequence). The CDR3 runs 15 residues.

This clone was recorded once. This chain joins TRBV19 and TRBJ1-1; 9 bases agree with TRBD1. The CDR3 length is 15 residues. With V trimmed by 5 bases and J by 4 bases, 8 bases remained unmatched. Per germline, CDR1 LNHDA and CDR2 SQIVND (reference sequence). CDR3 in DNA: TGTGCCAGTAGTGAGGACAGGGGTGGGGGCACTGAAGCTTTCTTT. It is translated as CASSEDRGGGTEAFF.

The chain couples TRBV30 to TRBJ1-4, with 9 bases identical to TRBD1. Losses at the gene ends were 0 bases for V and 7 bases for J; bases not matched to a gene: 3. Germline lookup yields CDR1 GTSNPN and CDR2 SVGIG (reference sequence). The CDR3 has 14 amino acids. The CDR3, as DNA: TGTGCCTGGAGTGTAAAACAGGGGGCTGAAAAACTGTTTTTT. Amino acids: CAWSVKQGAEKLFF.

The chain is built from TRBV9 and TRBJ1-3; D gene unclear. This CDR3 region has 15 residues. Germline V gives CDR1 SGDLS, CDR2 YYNGEE. The V end was cut by 3 bases, the J end by 1 base, with 11 bases between. The CDR3 DNA follows: TGTGCCAGCAGCGACCCACCCGGTTCTGGAAACACCATATATTTT. This codes for CASSDPPGSGNTIYF.

This clone is a singleton in its sample. V and J are TRBV5-1 and TRBJ2-1; D perhaps matches TRBD1 (5 bases). The V gene's germline CDR1 is SGHRS and CDR2 YFSETQ. V lost 4 bases to trimming and J lost 9 bases, with 14 bases between them. CDR3 length: 13 amino acids. As DNA, the CDR3 is TGCGCCAGCAGCCTTCCAGGGTTTGGTGAGCAGTTCTTC. Its translation is CASSLPGFGEQFF.

V gene TRBV5-1 combines with J gene TRBJ1-6; D unresolved. From germline, CDR1 is SGHRS and CDR2 YFSETQ. V dropped 0 bases and J dropped 3 bases, with 16 bases sitting between them. The CDR3 contains 18 residues. The CDR3 nucleotides are TGCGCCAGCAGCTTGGCGGGTGGGAGAGAGGGCTATAATTCACCCCTCCACTTT. Protein sequence: CASSLAGGREGYNSPLHF.

The CDR3 loop is CASSSTGGAQETQYF. CDR3 DNA: TGCGCCAGCAGCTCAACAGGGGGGGCCCAAGAGACCCAGTACTTC. The chain couples TRBV5-1 to TRBJ2-5, with TRBD1 as a possible D gene (8 bases). The ends were cut back, 3 bases at V and 1 base at J, with 13 bases in the middle. Germline CDR1 reads SGHRS; CDR2 reads YFSETQ. The CDR3 spans 15 residues.

The genes are TRBV15 and TRBJ2-5; D unresolved. Germline V gene data show CDR1 as LNHNV and CDR2 as YYDKDF (reference sequence). Trimming shortened V by 5 bases and J by 5 bases, and 6 bases separated the two germline ends. The CDR3 length is 11 residues. CDR3 region: CATSRTETQYF. CDR3 coding DNA: TGTGCCACCAGCCGTACGGAGACCCAGTACTTC.

This sequence joins TRBV19 and TRBJ2-1; D ambiguous. With 2 bases removed from V and 2 bases from J, the gap between germline ends came to 13 bases. The CDR3 contains 16 residues. Per germline, CDR1 LNHDA and CDR2 SQIVND (reference sequence). The CDR3 sequence: CASSISRAPPYNEQFF. CDR3 nucleotide sequence: TGTGCCAGTAGTATATCTCGAGCTCCTCCCTACAATGAGCAGTTCTTC.

The rearrangement joins TRBV19 to TRBJ2-2; no reliable D call. Germline V lookup: CDR1 LNHDA, CDR2 SQIVND (reference sequence). The CDR3 sequence is 14 residues long. The germline V and J ends were trimmed by 6 bases and 6 bases, with 14 bases remaining between them. CDR3 sequence (DNA): TGTGCCAGTAGAGTTCAAATTACGTCCGGGGAGCTGTTTTTT. Translated: CASRVQITSGELFF.

The rearrangement joins TRBV10-1 to TRBJ2-5; possible D gene TRBD2, 5 bases. CDR1 and CDR2 from the germline V gene are WNHNN and SYGVQD (reference sequence). The CDR3 covers 13 residues. Trimming cost V 6 bases and J 2 bases, with 10 bases left between them. The CDR3 region is CASSMTIQETQYF. DNA for the CDR3: TGCGCCAGCAGCATGACTATACAAGAGACCCAGTACTTC.

The chain recombines TRBV7-9 with TRBJ2-5; D might be TRBD2 (5 bases). CDR3 size: 15 residues. Germline CDR1 reads SEHNR; CDR2 reads FQNEAQ (reference sequence). Trimming took off 1 base at V and 1 base at J, with 10 bases between the two ends. The CDR3 loop is CASSLVSGTQETQYF. For the CDR3, the DNA is TGTGCCAGCAGCTTAGTGTCGGGAACCCAAGAGACCCAGTACTTC.

V and J are TRBV14 and TRBJ1-4; TRBD1 matches 10 bases. There are 15 residues in the CDR3. Germline V lookup: CDR1 SGHDN, CDR2 FVKESK. V lost 2 bases and J lost 10; bases outside the gene matches: 7. CDR3 coding DNA: TGTGCCAGCAGCCAATGGGACAGGGGTATGAGAAAACTGTTTTTT. The encoded protein is CASSQWDRGMRKLFF.

V and J are TRBV9 and TRBJ2-7; 10 nucleotides agree with TRBD2. The CDR3 extends over 14 amino acids. The V gene's germline CDR1 is SGDLS and CDR2 YYNGEE. The V segment lost 3 bases and the J segment 2 bases; nucleotides outside the gene matches: 2. The CDR3 loop reads CASSASGGAYEQYF. CDR3 nucleotide sequence: TGTGCCAGCAGCGCAAGCGGGGGGGCCTACGAGCAGTACTTC.

The V gene is TRBV5-1, the J gene TRBJ2-7; 7 nucleotides line up with TRBD2. After removal of 1 base from V and 4 bases from J, the junction contained 8 bases not matched to a gene. This CDR3 spans 15 amino acids. CDR1 and CDR2 from the germline V gene are SGHRS and YFSETQ. The CDR3 loop is CASSLYGTNPYEQYF. The CDR3, as DNA: TGCGCCAGCAGCTTGTATGGGACTAACCCTTACGAGCAGTACTTC.

The chain combines TRBV6-6 with TRBJ1-1; D not certain. V was trimmed by 0 bases and J by 2 bases, leaving 10 bases between them. CDR3 length equals 15 residues. Germline assignment: CDR1 MNHNY and CDR2 SVGAGI (reference sequence). The CDR3 DNA sequence: TGTGCCAGCAGTTACTCGGGGAGCTTAAACACTGAAGCTTTCTTT. It specifies CASSYSGSLNTEAFF.

The chain is built from TRBV6-6 and TRBJ1-6, with 7 nucleotides matching TRBD1. Germline V gene lookup returns CDR1 MNHNY and CDR2 SVGAGI (reference sequence). The CDR3 extends over 15 amino acids. J gave up 5 bases and V 2 bases, and 3 bases lay outside the gene matches. The CDR3 sequence: CASSYTGTDNSPLHF. The CDR3 DNA is TGTGCCAGCAGTTACACCGGGACAGATAATTCACCCCTCCACTTT.

The chain joins TRBV2 to TRBJ2-7, with 7 bases that match TRBD2. Per germline, CDR1 SNHLY and CDR2 FYNNEI. The CDR3 covers 16 residues. Trimming took 6 bases from V and 4 from J; bases not matched to a gene: 15. The CDR3 nucleotides are TGTGCCAGCAGATTCCTGGGGTGGGAGGGCCCATACGAGCAGTACTTC. Translated: CASRFLGWEGPYEQYF. The variable domain in full, with the rest retrieved from reference TRBV2 and TRBJ2-7, is EPEVTQTPSHQVTQMGQEVILRCVPISNHLYFYWYRQILGQKVEFLVSFYNNEISEKSEIFDDQFSVERPDGSNFTLKIRSTKLEDSAMYFCASRFLGWEGPYEQYFGPGTRLTVT.

The rearrangement uses TRBV12-5 and TRBJ2-2; the D is unclear. Germline CDR1 LGHNT, CDR2 FRNRAP. The length of the CDR3 is 17 residues. The V end was cut by 4 bases, the J end by 3 bases, with 18 bases between. CDR3 DNA sequence: TGTGCTAGTGGTTCCCCCCTAAGGCGATTCGACACCGGGGAGCTGTTTTTT. As protein: CASGSPLRRFDTGELFF.

This clone was picked up one time. V gene TRBV11-2 combines with J gene TRBJ2-1; TRBD2 matches 10 bases. Per germline, CDR1 SGHAT and CDR2 FQNNGV. CDR3 length: 20 residues. V lost 0 bases and J lost 1; bases outside the gene matches: 12. CDR3 loop: CASSLDLIVSGGRSYNEQFF. CDR3 coding DNA: TGTGCCAGCAGCTTAGATCTGATCGTTAGCGGGGGGCGATCCTACAATGAGCAGTTCTTC.

The rearrangement uses TRBV19 and TRBJ2-2, with a weak D call TRBD2 (7 bases). The V gene lost 7 bases and the J gene lost 5 bases, with 17 bases spanning the gap. The CDR3 length is 15 residues. Per germline, CDR1 LNHDA and CDR2 SQIVND (reference sequence). CDR3 region: CASKFGGPSTGELFF. CDR3 DNA: TGTGCCAGTAAGTTCGGGGGGCCTTCGACCGGGGAGCTGTTTTTT.